Listed here are 16 T cell receptor beta chains from one sample, sequenced in a study of T cell clonotyping in hematopoietic cell transplantation. The table came from immunoSEQ multiplex PCR; TCRdb's copy has only in-frame clones and leaves some out. The sample holds 65,000 to 80,000 clones, roughly 95% seen once. Time point of the sample: recipient sample about 28 days before transplant, after cytoreduction. The material sequenced was peripheral blood mononuclear cells, taken before stem cell transplant. Source of these receptors: a woman aged 50 to 65 with acute myeloid leukemia. Some clones in this sample may be carry-over from other donors' samples.

This chain joins TRBV27 and TRBJ2-3, with D unresolved. Trimming took off 6 bases at V and 0 bases at J, with 10 bases between the two ends. The CDR3 covers 14 residues. The germline CDR1 and CDR2 sequences are MNHEY and SMNVEV (reference sequence). The CDR3 DNA sequence: TGTGCCAGCAGCGGGCCATTTAGCACAGATACGCAGTATTTT. Protein product: CASSGPFSTDTQYF.

This chain connects TRBV28 to TRBJ1-3, with D unclear. The CDR3 consists of 15 residues. CDR1 MDHEN and CDR2 SYDVKM come from the germline V gene. Trimming removed 6 bases at V and 0 bases at J, with 12 bases between. The DNA for the CDR3 is TGTGCCAGCAGGACTCCCGGGAGCTCTGGAAACACCATATATTTT. It codes for CASRTPGSSGNTIYF.

This chain joins TRBV5-1 and TRBJ2-7; D not resolved. This CDR3 is built from 14 residues. Germline CDR1 SGHRS, CDR2 YFSETQ. Trimming pared 0 bases from V and 5 bases from J, leaving 12 bases between. The CDR3 DNA is TGCGCCAGCAGCTTGGCTCTAGTCCGGGACGAGCAGTACTTC. Amino acid sequence: CASSLALVRDEQYF.

V usage is TRBV6-1 and J usage is TRBJ1-6; D unresolved. This CDR3 contains 13 residues. Trimming removed 0 bases from V and 9 bases from J, with 6 bases in between. Germline V gene data show CDR1 as MNHNS and CDR2 as SASEGT. CDR3 in DNA: TGTGCCAGCAGTGAAGCTACCGGTTCACCCCTCCACTTT. Translation: CASSEATGSPLHF.

The chain joins TRBV4-1 to TRBJ2-7, with a weak D call TRBD1 (6 bases). The length of the CDR3 is 14 residues. Germline CDR1 MGHRA, CDR2 YSYEKL. Between the trimmed V and J ends, which lost 0 bases and 3 bases, there was a span of 9 bases. The DNA of the CDR3 is TGCGCCAGCAGCCAAGATTTGACAGGCTACGAGCAGTACTTC. Translation gives CASSQDLTGYEQYF.

The gene calls are TRBV6-1 and TRBJ1-4; D ambiguous. V was cut by 4 bases and J by 7 bases, with 13 bases left in between. The CDR3 length is 14 residues. Germline V lookup: CDR1 MNHNS, CDR2 SASEGT. The CDR3 nucleotides are TGTGCCAGCAGTGGACCCCTAAGCTCTGAAAAACTGTTTTTT. It encodes CASSGPLSSEKLFF.

Details on this clone: At one end, the junction sequence differs from germline, possibly due to a read error. DNA of the CDR3: TGTGCTAGCAGCCCCTTACAGGGCTACGAGCAGTACTTC. Protein sequence: CASSPLQGYEQYF. The chain combines TRBV7-7 with TRBJ2-7, with D possibly TRBD1 on 6 matching bases. The CDR3 consists of 13 residues. Germline CDR1 is SSHAT and CDR2 is FNYEAQ (reference sequence).

The rearrangement joins TRBV2 to TRBJ1-1; TRBD1 is a possible D gene (6 bases). CDR1 SNHLY and CDR2 FYNNEI come from the germline V gene. V was trimmed by 6 bases and J by 0 bases, leaving 14 bases between them. This CDR3 is 15 amino acids long. The CDR3 here is CASRPTGLMNTEAFF. The CDR3 nucleotides are TGTGCCAGCAGACCGACAGGACTTATGAACACTGAAGCTTTCTTT.

J is TRBJ2-6 and V is TRBV6-5, with TRBD2 matching 7 bases. Germline V CDR1 and CDR2: MNHEY, SVGAGI. V lost 7 bases and J lost 4; bases outside the gene matches: 7. The CDR3 contains 15 residues. CDR3 loop: CASTISGTGANVLTF. The DNA for the CDR3 is TGTGCCAGCACCATAAGCGGGACCGGGGCCAACGTCCTGACTTTC.

The count of this clone is one. This chain joins TRBV6-6 and TRBJ1-2; D perhaps matches TRBD1 (5 bases). V was pared by 2 bases and J by 7 bases, with 8 bases between. Germline loops: CDR1 MNHNY, CDR2 SVGAGI (reference sequence). CDR3 size: 12 residues. The CDR3 nucleotides read TGTGCCAGCAGTTACGGGGACGCTGGCTACACCTTC. Translating gives CASSYGDAGYTF.

This rearrangement joins TRBV6-1 to TRBJ2-3; 7 positions agree with TRBD1. CDR1 is MNHNS, CDR2 SASEGT, per germline. The CDR3 runs 13 residues. V lost 1 base, J lost 8 bases, and 3 bases stayed unmatched. CDR3: CASSEGDSATQYF. CDR3 sequence (DNA): TGTGCCAGCAGTGAAGGGGACAGCGCTACGCAGTATTTT.

The chain uses TRBV4-2 and TRBJ2-4, with D unclear. The CDR3 covers 15 residues. The V end lost 0 bases, the J end lost 1 base, and 7 bases lay between the germline ends. Germline V gives CDR1 LGHNA, CDR2 YNFKEQ. The CDR3 reads CASSQEWTAKNIQYF. The CDR3 DNA reads as TGTGCCAGCAGCCAAGAATGGACGGCCAAAAACATTCAGTACTTC.

The gene calls are TRBV5-6 and TRBJ1-2, with D unresolved. Trimming stripped 0 bases from V and 3 bases from J, with 9 bases between. Germline CDR1 SGHDT, CDR2 YYEEEE. This CDR3 is built from 14 residues. In DNA, the CDR3 is TGTGCCAGCAGCTTGGAAAGATTTGACTATGGCTACACCTTC. Translating it yields CASSLERFDYGYTF.

This rearrangement joins TRBV7-8 to TRBJ1-3; maybe TRBD1 (6 bases). Germline V gene lookup returns CDR1 SGHVS and CDR2 FQNEAQ. The CDR3 runs 17 residues. V lost 5 bases and J lost 1, with 18 bases in between. CDR3 nucleotide sequence: TGTGCCAGCAGCCCCCAGGCAGGGGAGCTTTCTGGAAACACCATATATTTT. Translated: CASSPQAGELSGNTIYF.

The CDR3 protein is CASRGSVNTEAFF. CDR3 bases: TGTGCCTCCAGGGGGAGCGTAAACACTGAAGCTTTCTTT. The chain is built from TRBV19 and TRBJ1-1; 7 positions agree with TRBD1. The CDR3 extends over 13 amino acids. Unmatched junction bases numbered 8, after V lost 11 bases and J lost 2 bases. Germline V CDR1 and CDR2: LNHDA, SQIVND (reference sequence).

The chain carries TRBV7-2 and TRBJ2-5; the D call may be TRBD1 or TRBD2 (6 bases each). Germline V gene sequence: CDR1 SGHTA, CDR2 FQGNSA. This CDR3 is built from 14 residues. V was trimmed by 3 bases and J by 5 bases, leaving 13 bases between them. CDR3 nucleotide sequence: TGTGCCAGCAGCTTTCGGGGGCCCGGGGAGACCCAGTACTTC. Its translation is CASSFRGPGETQYF.